This paragraph reports one T cell receptor (beta chain). Antigen unknown. The data are from a study of T cell repertoires in ileal Crohn's disease. Libraries were prepared by immunoSEQ multiplex PCR; TCRdb keeps only in-frame clonotypes and omits some of them. The data contain some 28,000 clones, roughly 77% of them singletons. This CDR3 is 13 amino acids long. Germline V gene lookup returns CDR1 SQVTM and CDR2 ANQGSEA. V was clipped by 6 bases and J by 8 bases, with 16 bases between them. Study conclusions and caveats: Clonal expansions were more frequent in active smokers than non-smokers at surgery.

The specimen was ileal tissue. The TCR was taken from an adult with Crohn's disease. The chain links TRBV29-1 to TRBJ1-4, with a weak D call TRBD1 (5 bases). In DNA form, the CDR3 reads TGCAGCGTGGCCTGGGGGGGTGGAGAAAAACTGTTTTTT. Translating gives CSVAWGGGEKLFF. The whole variable domain, filled in from reference TRBV29-1 and TRBJ1-4, reads SAVISQKPSRDICQRGTSLTIQCQVDSQVTMMFWYRQQPGQSLTLIATANQGSEATYESGFVIDKFPISRPNLTFSTLTVSNMSPEDSSIYLCSVAWGGGEKLFFGSGTQLSVL.